This T cell receptor beta chain was sequenced in a study of identical twins (dated by TCRdb to about 2016). Regarding the study in general: To test whether fetal clonotypes persist, this study deep-sequenced TCR alpha and beta repertoires from monozygotic twins, from unrelated adults of various ages, and from cord blood. To rule out contamination, the twin experiments were replicated at different times with different library preparation protocols.

Only healthy Caucasian donors were included. The twin cohort consisted of three pairs of female monozygotic twins, all aged about 18 to 30 years. Positive isolation kits from Invitrogen were used to isolate CD4+ and CD8+ T cell populations. The library was obtained by 5' RACE. The sequencer was an Illumina HiSeq 2000. Template switching introduced a universal primer binding site; the final cDNA contained a unique molecular identifier, enabling accurate counting of TCR cDNA molecules. Specific primers in the conserved constant-segment region were used to synthesize first-strand cDNA for the TCR alpha and beta chains. To control for contamination, every cDNA library was double barcoded, receiving both a SMART-Mk sample barcode and Illumina barcodes. TruSeq adapter sequences along with Illumina sample barcodes were introduced in two successive PCR steps. The Illumina HiSeq platform was used with custom primers to sequence TCR alpha and beta cDNA libraries. The authors' pipeline ran thus. MiGEC processed the raw reads to extract unique molecular identifiers, while MiXCR was used to determine the CDR3 positions. Recombination models were inferred per individual with the repgenHMM and IGoR tools using an EM algorithm. Shared clonotypes were analyzed with the tcR package in R, and sharing was normalized by the product of cloneset sizes. To study raw recombination free of thymic and clonal selection effects, out-of-frame nonproductive sequences were analyzed. TCRdb itself trimmed the public reads at Q25 with fastp, ran MiXCR and retained productive beta chains. One record per CDR3 amino acid sequence lists the most common genes and DNA. TCRdb's processing, not the authors' own work, is the source of the V and J calls. Present in this sample are over 500,000 distinct CDR3 sequences, approximately 22% of which were seen just once. Approximately 0.95% of the sample rests with the top ten.

With respect to this clonotype: The specificity of this receptor is unknown. No much larger clone exists at a distance of one base, and base qualities are not known.

What the study reported, not specific to this receptor: Invariant T cells such as MAIT and iNKT could partly confound zero-insertion analyses, although diverse VJ usage argued against such confounding for most clonotypes. Conclusions relied on cross-sectional statistical analysis, since the same donors could not be followed over many years. Out-of-frame TCR alpha sequences shared between twins showed an excess of low generation-probability sequences compared with coincidental sharing between unrelated individuals. The excess sharing between twins in beta out-of-frame sequences was weaker because fewer shared sequences reduced the signal-to-noise ratio. Out-of-frame TCR alpha sharing in monozygotic twins was systematically underestimated by recombination models, whereas sharing between unrelated individuals was in agreement with the recombination models. Fewer insertions were carried by abundant cord blood beta clonotypes, a similar but weaker trend appeared in young adult naive repertoires, and no such trend appeared in memory repertoires.

The CDR3 goes from the cysteine to the phenylalanine over 15 residues. The retained sequence is limited to the CDR3, 45 bases, with the frame set at the first base. Taken from the germline V gene (reference sequence), the CDR1 and CDR2 loops are LGHDT and YNNKEL. Deletion took 4 bases off V and 4 bases off J, with a span of 11 bases between the germline ends. A further study also used this sample, focusing on T cells expressing NK-cell markers. The second study, in turn, reports: Three sorted T-cell subsets (CD3+CD56+NKG2C+, CD3+CD56+NKG2C- and CD3+CD56-NKG2C+) from 7 to 9 donors had their TCR beta-chain repertoires profiled. Among the eight sequenced donors, only one was HCMV-seronegative, while the other seven were HCMV-seropositive. To restrict sorting to alphabetaTCR-expressing T cells, an anti-gammadeltaTCR antibody was added in several experiments. In six donors, the dominant CD3+CD56+NKG2C+ clonotypes ranked among the top 10 CD8+ clonotypes, making up roughly 1.0-7.0% of CD8+ T cells. Those dominant clonotypes were again the most abundant among CD3+CD56-NKG2C+ cells in a few donors, at about 28.3-65%. It remained unclear whether the expanded NKG2C-expressing T cell clones were specific for HCMV antigens. The study sequenced eight donors, all healthy volunteers chosen at random: three men and five women. To determine HCMV serostatus, a commercial ELISA kit was used to detect HCMV-specific IgG in serum. MIGEC was used to demultiplex reads and group reads by UMI, and MiTCR was used to assemble and quantify clonotypes. Only TCR cDNA sequences supported by at least two reads were kept to exclude erroneous sequences. The tcR package was used for downstream repertoire analysis, with clonotypes matched between fractions based on CDR3 nucleotide sequence plus V segment. VDJmatch was used to annotate antigen specificity against VDJdb, with one amino acid substitution in CDR3 allowed.

This TCR derives from a woman aged 18-29 years in good health. The specimen was CD4+ T cells sorted from blood. Rearrangement joined TRBV3-1 to TRBJ2-6, and TRBD1 may be the D gene, going by 6 matching bases. The DNA sequence follows: TGTGCCAGCAGCCGAGGGACACAAGGGGCCAACGTCCTGACTTTC. It codes for CASSRGTQGANVLTF.